This T cell receptor beta chain was profiled in a study of spatial heterogeneity in lung cancer. V trimming: 4 bases; J trimming: 1 base; junction bases outside the gene matches: 3. This CDR3 contains 16 residues. From germline, CDR1 is SGHNT and CDR2 YYREEE (reference sequence). At least ten counts were recorded for this clonotype. Its antigen is as yet unknown. Found in a library prepared for alpha chains, this beta chain is an off-target read, and its abundance has little meaning. Noted time point: sample taken at primary tumor resection. Study-level points and caveats: It was found that expanded intratumoral alpha and beta TCR counts tracked tumor mutation counts.

In TCRdb, the 5' RACE reads were re-called with MiXCR into one record per CDR3 protein. The profile shows under 20,000 distinct CDR3 sequences, 5.8% of them singletons. The receptor was derived from a female donor with early-stage non-small cell lung cancer. This chain connects TRBV5-4 to TRBJ2-1, with 12 bases identical to TRBD2. Sample: lung tumor tissue, taken at surgery. The chain's CDR3 is CASSRLAGASYNEQFF. The CDR3 DNA is TGTGCCAGCAGCCGACTAGCGGGAGCATCCTACAATGAGCAGTTCTTC.